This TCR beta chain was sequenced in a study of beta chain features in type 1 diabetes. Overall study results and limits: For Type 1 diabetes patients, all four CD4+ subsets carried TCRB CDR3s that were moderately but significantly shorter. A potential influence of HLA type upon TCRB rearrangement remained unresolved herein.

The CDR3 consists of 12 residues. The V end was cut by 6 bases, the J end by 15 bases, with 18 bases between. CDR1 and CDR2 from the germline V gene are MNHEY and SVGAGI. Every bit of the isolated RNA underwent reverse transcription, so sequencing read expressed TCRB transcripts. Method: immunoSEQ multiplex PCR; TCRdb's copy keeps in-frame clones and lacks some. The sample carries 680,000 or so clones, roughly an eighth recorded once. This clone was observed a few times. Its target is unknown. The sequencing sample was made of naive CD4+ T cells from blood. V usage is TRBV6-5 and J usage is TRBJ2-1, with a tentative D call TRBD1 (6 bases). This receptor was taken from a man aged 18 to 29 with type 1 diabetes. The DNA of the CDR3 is TGTGCCAGCAGCTCCTACGCGGACAGTCCGTTCTTC. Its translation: CASSSYADSPFF.